The clone carrying this TCR beta chain was counted a few times. Antigen specificity is unknown. Treatment: roughly ten-day PBMC culture with coronavirus spike peptide pools or control peptides (ViraFEST assay). This specimen comes from a study of vaccination and CD4 T cells after COVID-19. Overall study context: Post-COVID sampling occurred a median roughly 100 days after diagnosis (range 35 to 161). A CEFX pool, an HIV-1 Nef pool, or no peptide went to control cultures.

Looked up from germline, CDR1 is SGHVS and CDR2 is FNYEAQ. This CDR3 has 13 amino acids. Trimming at V came to 4 bases and at J to 7 bases, leaving 7 bases not matched to a gene. Cultured CD4+ T cells had their DNA profiled by the Oncomine TCR Beta short-read assay. TCRdb passed the PCR reads through MiXCR, listing each CDR3 protein once. The sample lists about 16,000 distinct CDR3 sequences; approximately 50% were seen once. The clonotype comes from a human donor who had recovered from COVID-19. This chain connects TRBV7-6 to TRBJ2-7, with 7 nucleotides matching TRBD1. The specimen was CD4+ T cells from blood, cultured in vitro. The DNA of the CDR3 is TGTGCCAGCAGCTCGGGACAGTTTGAGGAGCAGTACTTC. Translation gives CASSSGQFEEQYF.